This record looks at one TCR beta chain sequence and its context. What it recognizes is unknown. After isolation, RNA underwent reverse transcription to generate cDNA as the sequencing template. The data were produced by immunoSEQ multiplex PCR, yet TCRdb's version contains in-frame clones alone and is incomplete. The sample includes 95,000 to 110,000 clones, about 83% of them seen just once. V lost 2 bases, J lost 3 bases, and 5 bases lay in between. Germline-derived CDR1 and CDR2 are SGHDT and YYEEEE. CDR3 length equals 12 residues. This entry is derived from a study of CD8+ T cells in alopecia areata. The wider study: Each day, treated patients took oral tofacitinib twice, at 5 to 10 mg per dose. Points from the study as a whole: The link between baseline CD8+ expansion and response remains uncertain with one nonresponder. Many expanded lesional clones persisted during tofacitinib (in both scalp and blood).

Sample treatment: oral pan-JAK inhibitor, 5-10 mg twice daily. Peripheral blood, together with lesional scalp punch biopsies, was collected from alopecia areata patients. Sequenced here: CD8+ T cells sorted from blood, sampled at week 24, from a patient treated with tofacitinib. The sequence was obtained from a human donor with alopecia areata. This rearrangement joins TRBV5-6 to TRBJ1-1, with unresolved D. CDR3 protein: CASSFGDTEAFF. DNA of the CDR3: TGTGCCAGCAGCTTCGGGGACACTGAAGCTTTCTTT.